The source of this TCR beta chain is a study of control samples from healthy donors and cancer patients. V dropped 1 base and J dropped 4 bases, with 10 bases sitting between them. The V gene's germline CDR1 is LNHNV and CDR2 YYDKDF (reference sequence). The CDR3 is made up of 14 amino acids. Repertoires were generated with immunoSEQ multiplex PCR, while TCRdb's copy carries only in-frame clones and drops some. The sample lists roughly 45,000 clones, 80% to 90% seen once, with 2.8% in the top ten. The specimen was PBMCs. The clonotype was recovered from a woman between 50 and 59 years old with lung cancer. The chain combines TRBV15 with TRBJ1-2; D call uncertain. The CDR3 reads CATSRAGIGYGYTF. CDR3 sequence (DNA): TGTGCCACCAGCAGAGCCGGCATTGGCTATGGCTACACCTTC.